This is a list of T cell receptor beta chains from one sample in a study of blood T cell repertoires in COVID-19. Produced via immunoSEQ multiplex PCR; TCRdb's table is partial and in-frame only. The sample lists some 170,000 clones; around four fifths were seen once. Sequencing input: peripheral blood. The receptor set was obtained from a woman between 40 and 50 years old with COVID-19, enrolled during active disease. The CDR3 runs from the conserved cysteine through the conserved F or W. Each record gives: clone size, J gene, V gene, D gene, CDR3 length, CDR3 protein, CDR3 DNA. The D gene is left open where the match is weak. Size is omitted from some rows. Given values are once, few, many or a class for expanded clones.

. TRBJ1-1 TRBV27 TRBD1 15 CASSAQGAYGAEAFF TGTGCCAGCAGTGCCCAGGGGGCGTATGGCGCTGAAGCTTTCTTT
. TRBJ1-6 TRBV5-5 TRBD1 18 CASSLQGDRGQKNSPLHF TGTGCCAGCAGCTTGCAAGGCGACAGGGGTCAAAAAAATTCACCCCTCCACTTT
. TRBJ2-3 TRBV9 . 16 CASSVAGGVSTDTQYF TGTGCCAGCAGCGTAGCTGGCGGGGTTAGCACAGATACGCAGTATTTT
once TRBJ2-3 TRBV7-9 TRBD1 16 CASSLGQGISTDTQYF TGTGCCAGCAGCCTCGGACAGGGTATAAGCACAGATACGCAGTATTTT
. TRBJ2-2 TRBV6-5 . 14 CASRRTQGTGELFF TGTGCCAGCAGGCGGACACAGGGCACCGGGGAGCTGTTTTTT
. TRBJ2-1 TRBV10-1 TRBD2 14 CASSNRTSSNEQFF TGCGCCAGCAGTAATAGGACTAGCTCCAATGAGCAGTTCTTC
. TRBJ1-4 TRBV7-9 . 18 CASSSFRRQTATNEKLFF TGTGCCAGCAGCTCGTTTAGGAGACAGACAGCAACTAATGAAAAACTGTTTTTT
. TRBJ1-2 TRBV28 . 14 CASSTPGTKSRYTF TGTGCCAGCAGCACGCCCGGGACAAAGAGTCGCTACACCTTC
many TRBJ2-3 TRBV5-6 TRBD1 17 CASSSTRDRGSTDTQYF TGTGCCAGCAGCTCGACCAGAGACAGGGGCAGCACAGATACGCAGTATTTT
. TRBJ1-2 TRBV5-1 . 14 CASSPGAGLGGYTF TGCGCCAGCAGCCCAGGGGCAGGCCTTGGGGGCTACACCTTC
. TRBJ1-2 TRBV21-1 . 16 CASSPDRGLVDYGYTF TGTGCCAGCAGCCCGGACAGGGGTTTGGTAGACTATGGCTACACCTTC
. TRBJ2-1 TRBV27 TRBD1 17 CASTNSGTGKRRNEQFF TGTGCCAGCACCAATTCCGGGACAGGGAAGAGAAGAAATGAGCAGTTCTTC
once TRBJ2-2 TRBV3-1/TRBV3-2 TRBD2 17 CASSHPGRGGVTGELFF TGTGCCAGCAGCCACCCGGGGCGGGGGGGCGTCACCGGGGAGCTGTTTTTT
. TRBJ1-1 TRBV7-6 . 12 CASSLINSEAFF TGTGCCAGCAGCTTAATTAATAGTGAAGCTTTCTTT
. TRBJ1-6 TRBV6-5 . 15 CASTIQGGFNSPLHF TGTGCCAGCACAATCCAAGGGGGTTTTAATTCACCCCTCCACTTT
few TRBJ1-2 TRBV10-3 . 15 CAIRARVSEDYGYTF TGTGCCATCAGGGCGAGGGTATCAGAGGACTATGGCTACACCTTC